Included here is one TCR beta chain sequence, with context. Its matching antigen is unknown. Germline V gene sequence: CDR1 SGHAT, CDR2 FQNNGV. The CDR3 sequence is 17 residues long. The trim removed 0 bases at V and 0 bases at J, leaving 3 bases unmatched. This sample is part of a study of graft-versus-host responses after intestinal transplantation. Study-level information: Recipients were given multivisceral, liver-intestinal, or isolated intestinal transplants. Every recipient underwent anti-thymocyte globulin induction, then tacrolimus and steroids for approximately 3 years.

Whole-study findings and limits: Some GvH clones were seen earlier in gut or blood, suggesting intestinal origin.

The protocol was immunoSEQ multiplex PCR, while the TCRdb copy is restricted to in-frame clones and leaves out a portion. This table holds almost 40,000 clones, about 95% found once. Here the sequenced sample was unstimulated CD8+ T cells sorted from spleen or lymph node cells, taken before transplant. The TCR originated in a human donor who was the organ donor for an intestinal transplant. J is TRBJ2-5 and V is TRBV11-2; TRBD2 aligns across 11 bases. The CDR3 DNA follows: TGTGCCAGCAGCTTAGATTGGGGACTAGCGGACCAAGAGACCCAGTACTTC. This encodes CASSLDWGLADQETQYF.